Listed below are T cell receptor beta chains from one sample, sequenced in a study of shared clonotypes between healthy human individuals. Clones were sequenced by immunoSEQ multiplex PCR, and TCRdb holds only the in-frame ones, with some missing. The data show approximately 2,200,000 clones, 93% seen once. Material: naive CD8+ T cells from PBMCs. These receptors were taken from a man aged 18 to 30 in good health. Some clones in this sample may be carry-over from other donors' samples. Both conserved end residues are part of each CDR3. The D gene is left open where the match is weak. Clone size is given for some rows only: seen once, a few or many times, or a class if the clone is expanded.

CDR3 DNA: TGTGCCAGCAGCTTCAGCCAGTCCTACGAGCAGTACTTC; CDR3 protein: CASSFSQSYEQYF; clone size: NA; V gene: TRBV7-2; J gene: TRBJ2-7; D gene: NA
CDR3 DNA: TGTGCCAGCAGCTTATTCGTCTCGGGATCCACAGATACGCAGTATTTT; CDR3 protein: CASSLFVSGSTDTQYF; clone size: NA; V gene: TRBV7-9; J gene: TRBJ2-3; D gene: NA
CDR3 DNA: TGCAGTGGTACGATCGAAACCCAGTACTTC; CDR3 protein: CSGTIETQYF; clone size: NA; V gene: TRBV20-1; J gene: TRBJ2-5; D gene: NA
CDR3 DNA: TGTGCCAGCAGCCCGTTAAGCGGGAGTGGGACATATCCCCCCGGGGAGCTGTTTTTT; CDR3 protein: CASSPLSGSGTYPPGELFF; clone size: NA; V gene: TRBV27; J gene: TRBJ2-2; D gene: TRBD2
CDR3 DNA: TGTGCCAGCAGCCCGACTCGAGACTACGAGCAGTACTTC; CDR3 protein: CASSPTRDYEQYF; clone size: NA; V gene: TRBV4-2; J gene: TRBJ2-7; D gene: NA
CDR3 DNA: TGCAGCGTGAGGGGGATAACCGGGGAGCTGTTTTTT; CDR3 protein: CSVRGITGELFF; clone size: NA; V gene: TRBV29-1; J gene: TRBJ2-2; D gene: NA
CDR3 DNA: TGTGCCAGCAGCAAGGAGCAGGGAAACTACGAGCAGTACTTC; CDR3 protein: CASSKEQGNYEQYF; clone size: NA; V gene: TRBV7-9; J gene: TRBJ2-7; D gene: NA
CDR3 DNA: TGTGCCAGCAGCTTAGCGGTGAAGCGATATGGCTACACCTTC; CDR3 protein: CASSLAVKRYGYTF; clone size: NA; V gene: TRBV7-9; J gene: TRBJ1-2; D gene: NA
CDR3 DNA: TGTGCCAGCAGTCTCCTTACTAGCGGGACTTACGAGCAGTACTTC; CDR3 protein: CASSLLTSGTYEQYF; clone size: once; V gene: TRBV27; J gene: TRBJ2-7; D gene: TRBD2
CDR3 DNA: TGCGCCAGCAGCCCCTGGGGGGAAACGAACACCGGGGAGCTGTTTTTT; CDR3 protein: CASSPWGETNTGELFF; clone size: NA; V gene: TRBV5-1; J gene: TRBJ2-2; D gene: NA
CDR3 DNA: TGTGCCAGCAGTCCCCTAACCGGGGAGCTGTTTTTT; CDR3 protein: CASSPLTGELFF; clone size: once; V gene: TRBV27; J gene: TRBJ2-2; D gene: NA
CDR3 DNA: TGTGCCAGCAGCCCCCCTCGGGCGGGAGTTGTGGATGAGCAGTTCTTC; CDR3 protein: CASSPPRAGVVDEQFF; clone size: NA; V gene: TRBV7-9; J gene: TRBJ2-1; D gene: TRBD2
CDR3 DNA: TGTGCCAGCAGCCTAACAGGGTTGGCGGACACTGAAGCTTTCTTT; CDR3 protein: CASSLTGLADTEAFF; clone size: NA; V gene: TRBV7-9; J gene: TRBJ1-1; D gene: NA
CDR3 DNA: TGTGCCAGCAGCTCTTGGACAGGGGTTGGCTACACCTTC; CDR3 protein: CASSSWTGVGYTF; clone size: NA; V gene: TRBV9; J gene: TRBJ1-2; D gene: TRBD1
CDR3 DNA: TGTGCCACCGCCACTAGCGGGAGGTCGAACACCGGGGAGCTGTTTTTT; CDR3 protein: CATATSGRSNTGELFF; clone size: NA; V gene: TRBV6-6; J gene: TRBJ2-2; D gene: TRBD2
CDR3 DNA: TGTGCCAGCAGTCCCGGGACACCGGGACTAGCGGACACCGGGGAGCTGTTTTTT; CDR3 protein: CASSPGTPGLADTGELFF; clone size: NA; V gene: TRBV27; J gene: TRBJ2-2; D gene: TRBD2
CDR3 DNA: TGTGCCAGCAGTTACTCAGCAGGGGCGGTGGATGAGCAGTTCTTC; CDR3 protein: CASSYSAGAVDEQFF; clone size: NA; V gene: TRBV6-6; J gene: TRBJ2-1; D gene: NA
CDR3 DNA: TGTGCCAGCAGCAGGGACTCCAACTACGAGCAGTACTTC; CDR3 protein: CASSRDSNYEQYF; clone size: NA; V gene: TRBV7-3; J gene: TRBJ2-7; D gene: NA
CDR3 DNA: TGTGCCAGCAGTTTATCGAATACGGGGTCACCCCTCCACTTT; CDR3 protein: CASSLSNTGSPLHF; clone size: NA; V gene: TRBV27; J gene: TRBJ1-6; D gene: NA
CDR3 DNA: TGTGCCAGCAGCTTAACCCAGGGTGGGAATGAGCAGTTCTTC; CDR3 protein: CASSLTQGGNEQFF; clone size: NA; V gene: TRBV13; J gene: TRBJ2-1; D gene: NA
CDR3 DNA: TGTGCCAGCAGCTTAATTGGGCGGGGAGGATACAATGAGCAGTTCTTC; CDR3 protein: CASSLIGRGGYNEQFF; clone size: once; V gene: TRBV7-3; J gene: TRBJ2-1; D gene: NA
CDR3 DNA: TGTGCCTGGGGAACTCAGGTGAACACTGAAGCTTTCTTT; CDR3 protein: CAWGTQVNTEAFF; clone size: few; V gene: TRBV30; J gene: TRBJ1-1; D gene: NA
CDR3 DNA: TGCGCCAGCAGCCAGGACAGGCGGGACGGCTACACCTTC; CDR3 protein: CASSQDRRDGYTF; clone size: NA; V gene: TRBV4-1; J gene: TRBJ1-2; D gene: TRBD1
CDR3 DNA: TGTGCCAGCAGCCCACCAGTGGGGTATGAGCAGTTCTTC; CDR3 protein: CASSPPVGYEQFF; clone size: NA; V gene: TRBV7-9; J gene: TRBJ2-1; D gene: NA
CDR3 DNA: TGTGCCAGTAGTATCCAAGGGTATCAGCCCCAGCATTTT; CDR3 protein: CASSIQGYQPQHF; clone size: NA; V gene: TRBV19; J gene: TRBJ1-5; D gene: NA
CDR3 DNA: TGTGCCAGCAGCCCCGGGACTGGAAACATTCAGTACTTC; CDR3 protein: CASSPGTGNIQYF; clone size: NA; V gene: TRBV13; J gene: TRBJ2-4; D gene: NA
CDR3 DNA: TGTGCCAGCAGCTTAGCGACAGGGGGCTCTGGAAACACCATATATTTT; CDR3 protein: CASSLATGGSGNTIYF; clone size: NA; V gene: TRBV7-2; J gene: TRBJ1-3; D gene: TRBD1
CDR3 DNA: TGCGCCAGCAGCCAAGACCGGGACAGGGGGACAACAACTAATGAAAAACTGTTTTTT; CDR3 protein: CASSQDRDRGTTTNEKLFF; clone size: NA; V gene: TRBV4-3; J gene: TRBJ1-4; D gene: TRBD1
CDR3 DNA: TGTGCCAGCAAGGAACTAGCGGGAGTAAGGGAGCAGTTCTTC; CDR3 protein: CASKELAGVREQFF; clone size: NA; V gene: TRBV7-8; J gene: TRBJ2-1; D gene: TRBD2
CDR3 DNA: TGTGCCAGCAGCTGGGGTACAGGGTACAATGAGCAGTTCTTC; CDR3 protein: CASSWGTGYNEQFF; clone size: NA; V gene: TRBV5-6; J gene: TRBJ2-1; D gene: NA
CDR3 DNA: TGTGCCAGCTATAGACAGGGCCAAGAGACCCAGTACTTC; CDR3 protein: CASYRQGQETQYF; clone size: NA; V gene: TRBV28; J gene: TRBJ2-5; D gene: TRBD1
CDR3 DNA: TGTGCCAGCAGCTTACTAGCTTCCTACGAGCAGTACTTC; CDR3 protein: CASSLLASYEQYF; clone size: once; V gene: TRBV5-4; J gene: TRBJ2-7; D gene: NA
CDR3 DNA: TGTGCCAGCAGCCTCTCTATTGGGCAGGGAGAACAGAACACTGAAGCTTTCTTT; CDR3 protein: CASSLSIGQGEQNTEAFF; clone size: NA; V gene: TRBV28; J gene: TRBJ1-1; D gene: NA
CDR3 DNA: TGTGCCAGCAGTGAAGGGGGTCGGGGGCCCTACAATGAGCAGTTCTTC; CDR3 protein: CASSEGGRGPYNEQFF; clone size: NA; V gene: TRBV25-1; J gene: TRBJ2-1; D gene: NA
CDR3 DNA: TGTGCCAGTAGTATCGGGCACCCCTACGAGCAGTACTTC; CDR3 protein: CASSIGHPYEQYF; clone size: once; V gene: TRBV19; J gene: TRBJ2-7; D gene: NA
CDR3 DNA: TGTGCCAGCAGTGCCGCGACAGTCGCAAAGAACACCGGGGAGCTGTTTTTT; CDR3 protein: CASSAATVAKNTGELFF; clone size: NA; V gene: TRBV25-1; J gene: TRBJ2-2; D gene: NA
CDR3 DNA: TGTGCCAGCAGTTTAGGGAGGTGGTCCTACGAGCAGTACTTC; CDR3 protein: CASSLGRWSYEQYF; clone size: NA; V gene: TRBV28; J gene: TRBJ2-7; D gene: NA